The 18 T cell receptor beta chains listed next were all sequenced from one sample in a study of blood T cell repertoires in COVID-19. Using immunoSEQ multiplex PCR, the repertoire was profiled, and TCRdb retains in-frame clones only, with some absent. The table lists under 300,000 clones, 65% to 90% of them singletons. Specimen: peripheral blood. These receptors originate from a woman aged 80 or older with active or convalescent COVID-19.

The J gene is TRBJ1-5, the V gene TRBV3-1 (or the pseudogene TRBV3-2); 8 bases fit TRBD1. Trimming cost V 4 bases and J 3 bases; bases outside gene matches: 5. Germline V gene lookup returns CDR1 LGHDT and CDR2 YNNKEL (reference sequence). The CDR3 has 15 amino acids. CDR3 coding DNA: TGTGCCAGCAGCCTACAGGGACAGGCCAATCAGCCCCAGCATTTT. It is translated as CASSLQGQANQPQHF.

This sequence joins TRBV27 and TRBJ1-2; maybe TRBD1 (5 bases). The length of the CDR3 is 13 residues. Trimming took off 2 bases at V and 8 bases at J, with 12 bases between the two ends. CDR1 is MNHEY and CDR2 is SMNVEV in the germline V gene (reference sequence). The DNA of the CDR3 is TGTGCCAGCAGTTTACGCTGGGGGGAAGGCTACACCTTC. Translating it yields CASSLRWGEGYTF.

This chain connects TRBV5-1 to TRBJ2-1; 8 bases align to TRBD1. J lost 3 bases, V lost 4 bases, and 3 bases had no gene match. The CDR3 covers 14 residues. Germline-derived CDR1 and CDR2 are SGHRS and YFSETQ. The CDR3, as DNA: TGCGCCAGCAGCCCGGACAGGGTCTACAATGAGCAGTTCTTC. It codes for CASSPDRVYNEQFF.

CDR3 region: CASRWGGGYGYTF. As DNA, the CDR3 is TGTGCCAGCAGGTGGGGAGGGGGCTATGGCTACACCTTC. The rearrangement joins TRBV28 to TRBJ1-2; the D gene is possibly TRBD1 (6 bases). This CDR3 contains 13 residues. Germline CDR1 is MDHEN and CDR2 is SYDVKM. Deletions cut 6 bases from V and 4 bases from J, with 12 bases between.

V gene TRBV5-1 combines with J gene TRBJ2-7, with D possibly TRBD1 on 6 matching bases. Germline V gene lookup returns CDR1 SGHRS and CDR2 YFSETQ. V was pared by 4 bases and J by 3 bases, with 14 bases between. This CDR3 region has 14 residues. Here the CDR3 DNA reads TGCGCCAGCAGCGCTACCGGGACATACTACGAGCAGTACTTC. Amino acids: CASSATGTYYEQYF.

The rearrangement joins TRBV30 to TRBJ1-1; 7 bases are a match to TRBD1. From germline, CDR1 is GTSNPN and CDR2 SVGIG (reference sequence). With V trimmed by 0 bases and J by 5 bases, 3 bases remained unmatched. This CDR3 has 13 amino acids. The CDR3 loop is CAWSVQGRTEAFF. In DNA, the CDR3 is TGTGCCTGGAGTGTACAGGGGCGGACTGAAGCTTTCTTT. The full variable domain, in which reference TRBV30 and TRBJ1-1 provide the parts outside the CDR3, is SQTIHQWPATLVQPVGSPLSLECTVEGTSNPNLYWYRQAAGRGLQLLFYSVGIGQISSEVPQNLSASRPQDRQFILSSKKLLLSDSGFYLCAWSVQGRTEAFFGQGTRLTVV.

This chain links TRBV28 with TRBJ2-1; 9 bases agree with TRBD1. The CDR3 is 14 residues long. Germline V CDR1 and CDR2: MDHEN, SYDVKM. With V trimmed by 6 bases and J by 7 bases, 7 bases remained unmatched. The DNA of the CDR3 is TGTGCCAGCAGCCTGGGGGACAGGGATAATGAGCAGTTCTTC. Protein sequence: CASSLGDRDNEQFF.

This chain links TRBV15 with TRBJ2-1; 10 nucleotides line up with TRBD2. Per the germline V gene, CDR1 is LNHNV and CDR2 is YYDKDF (reference sequence). V trimming: 1 base; J trimming: 9 bases; junction bases outside the gene matches: 9. The CDR3 is 16 residues long. The CDR3 loop reads CATSRGGSGRPGEQFF. The DNA of the CDR3 is TGTGCCACCAGCAGAGGGGGTAGCGGGAGGCCGGGTGAGCAGTTCTTC.

The CDR3: CASSPTGNSPLHF. In nucleotides, the CDR3 is TGTGCCAGCAGTCCTACAGGCAATTCACCCCTCCACTTT. This rearrangement joins TRBV6-5 to TRBJ1-6; D might be TRBD1 (5 bases). The germline gives CDR1 MNHEY, CDR2 SVGAGI. V was pared by 5 bases and J by 7 bases, with 9 bases between. This CDR3 is built from 13 residues.

The chain uses TRBV6-1 and TRBJ2-7; TRBD2 matches 8 bases. The germline V gene encodes CDR1 MNHNS and CDR2 SASEGT. The length of the CDR3 is 14 residues. V dropped 2 bases and J dropped 7; count of bases not matched to a gene: 7. Here the CDR3 reads CASSELAGPGEQYF. DNA of the CDR3: TGTGCCAGCAGTGAACTAGCGGGCCCCGGGGAGCAGTACTTC.

The V and J genes are TRBV5-1 and TRBJ2-5; TRBD2 matches at 7 bases. CDR1 SGHRS and CDR2 YFSETQ come from the germline V gene. The CDR3 is made up of 16 amino acids. Germline trimming cut 2 bases from V and 1 base from J; bases unmatched to any gene: 8. The CDR3 DNA is TGCGCCAGCAGCTTTCAGGGAGGGGTTCCCCAAGAGACCCAGTACTTC. Its protein product is CASSFQGGVPQETQYF.

The chain employs TRBV5-1 and TRBJ1-2; tentative D call: TRBD1 (6 bases). CDR3 length: 15 residues. Looked up from germline, CDR1 is SGHRS and CDR2 is YFSETQ. V was clipped by 2 bases and J by 3 bases, with 14 bases between them. The CDR3 coding sequence is TGCGCCAGCAGCTTAAATCAGGGGCTCCACTATGGCTACACCTTC. It translates to CASSLNQGLHYGYTF.

This clone was picked up one time. The chain employs TRBV5-6 and TRBJ2-6, with 7 bases aligning to TRBD1. Germline V gene lookup returns CDR1 SGHDT and CDR2 YYEEEE. The CDR3 sequence is 19 residues long. The V gene end was trimmed by 2 bases and the J gene end by 1 base; junction bases not matched to a gene: 12. The DNA for the CDR3 is TGTGCCAGCAGCTTTAGTCTGTCAGGGGGTAGGTCTGGGGCCAACGTCCTGACTTTC. This sequence encodes CASSFSLSGGRSGANVLTF. Combining the CDR3 with reference TRBV5-6 and TRBJ2-6 gives the whole variable domain DAGVTQSPTHLIKTRGQQVTLRCSPKSGHDTVSWYQQALGQGPQFIFQYYEEEERQRGNFPDRFSGHQFPNYSSELNVNALLLGDSALYLCASSFSLSGGRSGANVLTFGAGSRLTVL.

The chain employs TRBV7-2 and TRBJ2-1; the D gene is possibly TRBD1 (5 bases). V lost 6 bases and J lost 7, with 13 bases in between. Germline V gene lookup returns CDR1 SGHTA and CDR2 FQGNSA. The CDR3 has 13 residues. The CDR3 DNA follows: TGTGCCAGCAGACAAGGGGTGGGTAATGAGCAGTTCTTC. It specifies CASRQGVGNEQFF.

The CDR3 DNA sequence: TGCAGCGTTGGAGAGGCAGGGGCCGAGACCCAGTACTTC. Its translation is CSVGEAGAETQYF. The chain has TRBV29-1 and TRBJ2-5; D perhaps matches TRBD1 (6 bases). The CDR3 covers 13 residues. The V gene lost 4 bases and the J gene lost 5 bases, with 14 bases spanning the gap. CDR1 and CDR2 (germline): SQVTM, ANQGSEA.

The genes are TRBV6-5 and TRBJ2-1, with 15 bases that match TRBD2. The CDR3 runs to 15 residues. Germline V CDR1 and CDR2: MNHEY, SVGAGI. V was pared by 7 bases and J by 7 bases, with 5 bases of the junction left unmatched. CDR3: CASNLGTSGRNEQFF. Here the CDR3 DNA reads TGTGCCAGCAATTTAGGGACTAGCGGGAGGAATGAGCAGTTCTTC.

V usage is TRBV5-1 and J usage is TRBJ1-1, with 8 bases matching TRBD1. Germline values: CDR1 SGHRS, CDR2 YFSETQ. The CDR3 runs to 15 residues. Losses at the gene ends were 4 bases for V and 4 bases for J; bases not matched to a gene: 9. The CDR3 nucleotides read TGCGCCAGCAGCGTAGCCGGACAGGGTATCACTGAAGCTTTCTTT. This encodes CASSVAGQGITEAFF.

The chain uses TRBV18 and TRBJ2-1; the D is unclear. Per germline, CDR1 KGHSH and CDR2 LQKENI. The germline V and J ends were trimmed by 2 bases and 9 bases, with 26 bases remaining between them. The CDR3 has 18 amino acids. CDR3 DNA sequence: TGTGCCAGCTCACCAAGCTTTCCGTCAGGTGCTGGGTTGGGTGAGCAGTTCTTC. This encodes CASSPSFPSGAGLGEQFF.